These 10 T cell receptor beta chains were all obtained from the same sample, sequenced in a study of cytotoxic CD8 clonotypes in ibrutinib-treated CLL. TCRdb keeps only in-frame clones here, not all; method: immunoSEQ multiplex PCR. Altogether 70,000 to 80,000 clones are present, approximately 80% being singletons, with the ten largest covering under 8.5%. Sequenced material: PBMCs, taken at disease progression, from a patient treated with ibrutinib. These receptors were taken from a human donor with chronic lymphocytic leukemia.

CDR3 amino acids: CASSSWTENTEAFF. CDR3 DNA: TGTGCCAGCAGTTCCTGGACAGAAAACACTGAAGCTTTCTTT. The chain combines TRBV6-6 with TRBJ1-1; maybe TRBD1 (6 bases). CDR1 is MNHNY and CDR2 is SVGAGI in the germline V gene (reference sequence). V lost 4 bases and J 2 bases, leaving 11 bases between the germline ends. The CDR3 loop spans 14 amino acids.

The rearrangement joins TRBV29-1 to TRBJ1-4; possibly TRBD1 for D (6 bases). V was cut by 5 bases and J by 7 bases, with 11 bases left in between. Germline loops: CDR1 SQVTM, CDR2 ANQGSEA. This CDR3 is built from 12 residues. CDR3: CSVRGGGEKLFF. In DNA, the CDR3 is TGCAGCGTTCGTGGAGGGGGTGAAAAACTGTTTTTT.

This chain links TRBV6-1 with TRBJ2-2; 9 nucleotides agree with TRBD2. The V gene's germline CDR1 is MNHNS and CDR2 SASEGT. Unmatched junction bases numbered 7, after V lost 11 bases and J lost 3 bases. The CDR3 has 14 amino acids. CDR3 in DNA: TGTGCCTGCCATAGACTAGCGGACACCGGGGAGCTGTTTTTT. Encoded protein: CACHRLADTGELFF.

This clone was counted between two and nine times. V is TRBV10-3 and J is TRBJ2-3, with 10 bases that match TRBD2. The length of the CDR3 is 15 residues. V dropped 2 bases and J dropped 2; count of bases not matched to a gene: 1. From germline, CDR1 is ENHRY and CDR2 SYGVKD. The CDR3 sequence: CAISETSGNTDTQYF. In nucleotides, the CDR3 is TGTGCCATCAGTGAGACTAGCGGGAACACAGATACGCAGTATTTT.

V and J are TRBV5-1 and TRBJ2-3; a weak D match, TRBD1 (6 bases). The CDR3 contains 16 residues. V shed 4 bases and J shed 0 bases, with 15 bases lying between them. The germline gives CDR1 SGHRS, CDR2 YFSETQ. The CDR3, as DNA: TGCGCCAGCAGCCCTCGGTCAGGGGTTAGCACAGATACGCAGTATTTT. Translated: CASSPRSGVSTDTQYF.

The chain has TRBV7-2 and TRBJ1-2; 8 bases fit TRBD1. The germline V gene encodes CDR1 SGHTA and CDR2 FQGNSA. V shed 3 bases, J shed 8 bases, and the junction held 5 bases outside the gene matches. There are 13 residues in the CDR3. This chain's CDR3 is CASSFDRGRGYTF. Written as DNA, the CDR3 is TGTGCCAGCAGCTTCGACAGGGGACGAGGCTACACCTTC.

The chain has TRBV9 and TRBJ1-4; weak D call: TRBD1 (5 bases). There are 14 residues in the CDR3. V was cut by 3 bases and J by 6 bases, with 12 bases left in between. CDR1 is SGDLS and CDR2 is YYNGEE in the germline V gene. CDR3 sequence: CASSERGLDEKLFF. DNA of the CDR3: TGTGCCAGCAGCGAAAGGGGTTTGGATGAAAAACTGTTTTTT. The whole variable domain, remainder taken from reference TRBV9 and TRBJ1-4, is DSGVTQTPKHLITATGQRVTLRCSPRSGDLSVYWYQQSLDQGLQFLIQYYNGEERAKGNILERFSAQQFPDLHSELNLSSLELGDSALYFCASSERGLDEKLFFGSGTQLSVL.

J is TRBJ2-7 and V is TRBV18; D gene unclear. The CDR3 totals 12 residues. CDR1 and CDR2 (germline): KGHSH, LQKENI. Trimming shortened V by 3 bases and J by 0 bases, and 3 bases separated the two germline ends. CDR3 residues: CASSPSSYEQYF. The CDR3 coding sequence is TGTGCCAGCTCACCGAGCTCCTACGAGCAGTACTTC.

This clone has a count of ten or more. V is TRBV7-2 and J is TRBJ2-7, with D hard to call. CDR1 and CDR2 (germline): SGHTA, FQGNSA. The V end was cut by 4 bases, the J end by 9 bases, with 13 bases between. This CDR3 is 12 amino acids long. CDR3 sequence: CASSSPARGQYF. The CDR3 nucleotides are TGTGCCAGCAGCTCACCTGCCCGCGGGCAGTACTTC.

This clone was counted between two and nine times. The chain links TRBV4-2 to TRBJ2-2; 7 nucleotides agree with TRBD1. Germline values: CDR1 LGHNA, CDR2 YNFKEQ. J was trimmed by 2 bases and V by 4 bases; bases with no gene match: 4. The CDR3 contains 15 residues. CDR3 coding DNA: TGTGCCAGCAGCCTCGGGACAGCCAACACCGGGGAGCTGTTTTTT. Protein: CASSLGTANTGELFF.